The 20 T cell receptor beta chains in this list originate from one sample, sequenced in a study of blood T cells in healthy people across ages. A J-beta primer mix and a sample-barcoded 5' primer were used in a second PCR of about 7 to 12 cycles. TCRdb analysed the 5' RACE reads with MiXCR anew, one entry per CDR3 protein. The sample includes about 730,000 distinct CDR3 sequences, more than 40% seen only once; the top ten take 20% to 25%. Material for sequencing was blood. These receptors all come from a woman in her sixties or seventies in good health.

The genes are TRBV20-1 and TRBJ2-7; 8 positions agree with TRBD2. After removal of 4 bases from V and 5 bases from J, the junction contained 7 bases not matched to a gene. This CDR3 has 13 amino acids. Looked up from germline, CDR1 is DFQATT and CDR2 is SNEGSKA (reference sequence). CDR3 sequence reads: CSATTSGMNEQYF. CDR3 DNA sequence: TGCAGTGCTACAACTAGCGGAATGAACGAGCAGTACTTC.

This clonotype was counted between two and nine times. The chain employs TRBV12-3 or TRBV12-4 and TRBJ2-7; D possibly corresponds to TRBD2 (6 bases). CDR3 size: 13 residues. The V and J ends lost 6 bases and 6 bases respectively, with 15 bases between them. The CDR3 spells CASRTTRSREQYF. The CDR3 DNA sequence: TGTGCCAGCAGGACGACTAGAAGCCGCGAGCAGTACTTC.

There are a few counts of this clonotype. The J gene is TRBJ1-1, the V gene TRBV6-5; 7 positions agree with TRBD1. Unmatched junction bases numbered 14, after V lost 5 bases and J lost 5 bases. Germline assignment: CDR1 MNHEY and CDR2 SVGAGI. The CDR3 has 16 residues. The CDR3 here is CASSRDSPGERTEAFF. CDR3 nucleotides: TGTGCCAGCAGTCGGGACAGCCCTGGGGAAAGGACTGAAGCTTTCTTT.

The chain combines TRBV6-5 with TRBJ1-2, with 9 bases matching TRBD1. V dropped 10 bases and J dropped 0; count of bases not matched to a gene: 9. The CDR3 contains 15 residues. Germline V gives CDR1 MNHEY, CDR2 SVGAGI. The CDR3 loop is CATRGTGITNYGYTF. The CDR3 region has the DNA TGTGCCACCAGAGGGACAGGGATCACTAACTATGGCTACACCTTC.

CDR3 residues: CSVLKAGTGGTDTQYF. DNA of the CDR3: TGCAGCGTTTTAAAAGCCGGGACGGGAGGGACAGATACGCAGTATTTT. The rearrangement links TRBV29-1 to TRBJ2-3; TRBD2 matches at 8 bases. After removal of 5 bases from V and 3 bases from J, the junction contained 13 bases not matched to a gene. The CDR3 loop spans 16 amino acids. Germline values: CDR1 SQVTM, CDR2 ANQGSEA.

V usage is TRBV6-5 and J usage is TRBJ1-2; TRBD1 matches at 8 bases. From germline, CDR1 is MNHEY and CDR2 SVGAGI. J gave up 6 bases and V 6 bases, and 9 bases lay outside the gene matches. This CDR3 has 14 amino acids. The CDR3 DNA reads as TGTGCCAGCAGATCCGGACAGGGATGGGATGGCTACACCTTC. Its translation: CASRSGQGWDGYTF.

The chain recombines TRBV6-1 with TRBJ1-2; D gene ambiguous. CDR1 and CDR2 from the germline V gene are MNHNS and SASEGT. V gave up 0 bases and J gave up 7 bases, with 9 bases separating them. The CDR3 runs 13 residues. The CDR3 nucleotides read TGTGCCAGCAGTGAAGCGTTAGCCTTTGGCTACACCTTC. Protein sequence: CASSEALAFGYTF.

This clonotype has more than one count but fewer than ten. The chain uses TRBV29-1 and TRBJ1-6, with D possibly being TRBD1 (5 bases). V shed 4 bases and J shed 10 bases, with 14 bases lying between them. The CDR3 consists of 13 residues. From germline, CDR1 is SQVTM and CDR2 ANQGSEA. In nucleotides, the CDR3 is TGCAGCGTTGGAGAAGGGGTTCGATCACCCCTCCACTTT. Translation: CSVGEGVRSPLHF. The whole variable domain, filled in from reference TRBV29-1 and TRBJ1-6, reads SAVISQKPSRDICQRGTSLTIQCQVDSQVTMMFWYRQQPGQSLTLIATANQGSEATYESGFVIDKFPISRPNLTFSTLTVSNMSPEDSSIYLCSVGEGVRSPLHFGNGTRLTVT.

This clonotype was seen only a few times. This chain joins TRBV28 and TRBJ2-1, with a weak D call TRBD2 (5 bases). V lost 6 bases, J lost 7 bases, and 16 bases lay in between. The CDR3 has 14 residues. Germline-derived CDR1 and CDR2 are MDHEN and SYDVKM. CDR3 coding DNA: TGTGCCAGCAGCTTAAGTGGGCGGGCTAATGAGCAGTTCTTC. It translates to CASSLSGRANEQFF.

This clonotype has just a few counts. The CDR3 DNA follows: TGCAGTGCTAAATTCCTGACAGCTTTACCCGACCTGATGAACACTGAAGCTTTCTTT. Its translation is CSAKFLTALPDLMNTEAFF. This chain joins TRBV20-1 and TRBJ1-1; TRBD1 is a possible D gene (5 bases). Germline values: CDR1 DFQATT, CDR2 SNEGSKA (reference sequence). The length of the CDR3 is 19 residues. V lost 4 bases and J 0 bases, leaving 27 bases between the germline ends.

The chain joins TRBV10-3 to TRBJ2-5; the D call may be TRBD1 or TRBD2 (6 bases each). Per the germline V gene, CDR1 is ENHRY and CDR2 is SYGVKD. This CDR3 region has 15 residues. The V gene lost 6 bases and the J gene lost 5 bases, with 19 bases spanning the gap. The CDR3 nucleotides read TGTGCCATCAGGGGGACGGCGACTAGGGGGGAGACCCAGTACTTC. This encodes CAIRGTATRGETQYF.

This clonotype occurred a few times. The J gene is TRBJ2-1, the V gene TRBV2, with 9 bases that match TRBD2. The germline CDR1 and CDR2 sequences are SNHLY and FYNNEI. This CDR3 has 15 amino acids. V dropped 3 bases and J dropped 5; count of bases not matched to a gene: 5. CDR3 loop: CASSDEVAGDNEQFF. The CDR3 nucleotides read TGTGCCAGCAGTGACGAGGTAGCGGGGGACAATGAGCAGTTCTTC.

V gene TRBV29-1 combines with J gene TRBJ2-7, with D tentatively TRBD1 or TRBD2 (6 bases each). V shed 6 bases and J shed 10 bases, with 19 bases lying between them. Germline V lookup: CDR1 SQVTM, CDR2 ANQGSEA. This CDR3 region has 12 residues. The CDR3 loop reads CSVAGTQGSQYF. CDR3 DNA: TGCAGCGTGGCGGGGACCCAGGGGTCCCAGTACTTC.

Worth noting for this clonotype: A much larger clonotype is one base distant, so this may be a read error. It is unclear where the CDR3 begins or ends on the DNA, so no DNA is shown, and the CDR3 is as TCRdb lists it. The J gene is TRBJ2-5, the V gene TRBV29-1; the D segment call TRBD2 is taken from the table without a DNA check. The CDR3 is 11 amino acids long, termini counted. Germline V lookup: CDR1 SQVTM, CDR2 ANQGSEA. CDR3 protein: CSVGDGSGWYF.

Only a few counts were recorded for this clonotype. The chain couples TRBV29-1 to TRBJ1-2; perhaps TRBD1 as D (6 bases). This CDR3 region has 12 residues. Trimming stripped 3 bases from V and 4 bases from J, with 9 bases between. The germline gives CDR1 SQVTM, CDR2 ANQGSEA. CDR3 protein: CSVDRGTYGYTF. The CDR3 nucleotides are TGCAGCGTTGACAGGGGTACCTATGGCTACACCTTC.

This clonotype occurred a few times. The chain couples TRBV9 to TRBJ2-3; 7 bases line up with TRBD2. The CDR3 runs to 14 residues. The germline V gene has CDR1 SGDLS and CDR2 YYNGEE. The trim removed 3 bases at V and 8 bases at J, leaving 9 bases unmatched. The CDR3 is CASSDGSGGVTQYF. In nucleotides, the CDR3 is TGTGCCAGCAGCGATGGATCGGGGGGAGTTACGCAGTATTTT.

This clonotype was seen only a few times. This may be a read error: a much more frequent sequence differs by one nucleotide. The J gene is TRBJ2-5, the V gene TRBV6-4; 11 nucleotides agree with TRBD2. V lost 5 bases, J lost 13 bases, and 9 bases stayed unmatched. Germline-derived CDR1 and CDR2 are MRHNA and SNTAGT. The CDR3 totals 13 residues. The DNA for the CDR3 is TGTGCCAGCAGTCCCGTAACTAGCGGGAGTCTGTACTTC. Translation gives CASSPVTSGSLYF.

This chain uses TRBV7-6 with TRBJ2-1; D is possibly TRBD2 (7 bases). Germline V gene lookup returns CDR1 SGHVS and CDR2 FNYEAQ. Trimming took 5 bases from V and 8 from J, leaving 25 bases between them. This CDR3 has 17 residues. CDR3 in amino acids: CASSLRGGGAPGDEQFF. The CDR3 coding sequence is TGTGCCAGCAGCCTGAGGGGGGGGGGCGCTCCAGGCGATGAGCAGTTCTTC.

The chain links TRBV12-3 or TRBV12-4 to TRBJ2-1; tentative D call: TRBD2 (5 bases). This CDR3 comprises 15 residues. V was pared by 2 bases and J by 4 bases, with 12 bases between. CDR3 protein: CASSLIRPGYNEQFF. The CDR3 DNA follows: TGTGCCAGCAGTTTAATTAGGCCGGGGTACAATGAGCAGTTCTTC.

The CDR3 region has the DNA TGCGCCAGCAGCCCAGACACAGGGAGGAATTCACCCCTCCACTTT. Translating it yields CASSPDTGRNSPLHF. This chain uses TRBV5-1 with TRBJ1-6, with a possible D match to TRBD1 (6 bases). The germline V gene encodes CDR1 SGHRS and CDR2 YFSETQ. The germline V and J ends were trimmed by 4 bases and 7 bases, with 15 bases remaining between them. This CDR3 contains 15 residues. The entire variable domain, with the rest obtained from reference TRBV5-1 and TRBJ1-6, is as follows: KAGVTQTPRYLIKTRGQQVTLSCSPISGHRSVSWYQQTPGQGLQFLFEYFSETQRNKGNFPGRFSGRQFSNSRSEMNVSTLELGDSALYLCASSPDTGRNSPLHFGNGTRLTVT.